This T cell receptor beta chain originates from a study of blood T cell repertoires in COVID-19. Sequencing was performed with immunoSEQ multiplex PCR; in TCRdb, only in-frame clones are kept and a portion is missing. Altogether under 250,000 clones are present, about 89% being singletons, with the ten largest covering under 2%. For this clone: The junction does not match germline at one end; this may be a read error.

The CDR3 has 13 amino acids. This TCR was recovered from an older woman who had recovered from COVID-19. V and J are TRBV12-3 or TRBV12-4 and TRBJ2-4; 9 positions agree with TRBD1. Sequenced input: peripheral blood. CDR3 sequence reads: CASSQGTGQLLDF. The CDR3 DNA sequence: TGTGCCAGCAGTCAAGGGACAGGGCAGCTACTGGACTTC.